This TCR beta chain was identified in a study of blood T cell dynamics during melanoma immunotherapy. Time point reported: pre-treatment baseline. The table came from immunoSEQ multiplex PCR; TCRdb's copy has only in-frame clones and leaves some out. This table holds about 6,700 clones, over 80% found once. The TCR was taken from a human donor with melanoma. Some clones in this sample may be carry-over from other donors' samples. Sequences were derived from blood, sampled from a patient treated with checkpoint blockade.

The CDR3 is CASSLGTWRETQYF. The CDR3 region has the DNA TGCGCCAGCAGCTTGGGTACCTGGAGGGAGACCCAGTACTTC. This chain connects TRBV5-1 to TRBJ2-5; possibly TRBD2 for D (5 bases). Looked up from germline, CDR1 is SGHRS and CDR2 is YFSETQ. The CDR3 length is 14 residues. Trimming removed 0 bases from V and 5 bases from J, with 11 bases in between.